Sequencing of this T cell receptor (beta chain) was carried out in a study of T-cell reconstitution after alpha-beta-depleted transplantation in children. Of note for this clonotype: A read error may account for a junction end that differs from germline.

Germline V gives CDR1 SSHAT, CDR2 FNYEAQ (reference sequence). The CDR3 has 16 amino acids. Unique molecular identifiers were built into the TCRbeta library. MiXCR was run by TCRdb on the PCR reads, yielding one entry per CDR3 protein. This sample has around 360,000 distinct CDR3 sequences, with approximately 10% found just once. This receptor was identified in a human donor who donated a stem cell graft to a child with acute lymphoblastic leukemia. The chain links TRBV7-7 to TRBJ2-3, with 11 positions matching TRBD1. Specimen: PBMCs from the stem cell graft donor, collected from the stem cell graft. The CDR3 here is CASSPWGQGGTDTQYF. CDR3 coding DNA: TGTGCTAGCAGCCCATGGGGACAGGGGGGCACAGATACGCAGTATTTT. Filled out from reference TRBV7-7 and TRBJ2-3, the complete variable domain reads GAGVSQSPRYKVTKRGQDVTLRCDPISSHATLYWYQQALGQGPEFLTYFNYEAQPDKSGLPSDRFSAERPEGSISTLTIQRTEQRDSAMYRCASSPWGQGGTDTQYFGPGTRLTVL.